The 28 T cell receptor beta chains in this list originate from one sample, sequenced in a study of metastatic and nonmetastatic thyroid tumors. Among the patients, none had received any treatment before thyroid surgery. TCRdb re-called clones from the PCR reads using MiXCR. The data hold some 10,000 clones, with less than 30% observed a single time. The specimen sequenced was tumor tissue. The receptors here all came from a female donor with papillary thyroid cancer or a benign thyroid nodule (not recorded which). Some clones in this sample may be carry-over from other donors' samples.

This rearrangement joins TRBV19 to TRBJ1-2; 7 bases map to TRBD1. The V gene end was trimmed by 6 bases and the J gene end by 8 bases; junction bases not matched to a gene: 3. CDR1 is LNHDA, CDR2 SQIVND, per germline (reference sequence). This CDR3 is 11 amino acids long. CDR3 bases: TGTGCCAGTAGCAACAGGGGAGGCTACACCTTC. Its translation: CASSNRGGYTF.

The V call is TRBV5-1, the J call TRBJ1-1, with a weak D call TRBD1 (6 bases). The germline gives CDR1 SGHRS, CDR2 YFSETQ. The ends were cut back, 3 bases at V and 0 bases at J, with 9 bases in the middle. This CDR3 is built from 14 residues. The CDR3 DNA reads TGCGCCAGCAGCTCTGGACAGCTGAACACTGAAGCTTTCTTT. It encodes CASSSGQLNTEAFF. The full variable domain, with the rest looked up from reference TRBV5-1 and TRBJ1-1, is KAGVTQTPRYLIKTRGQQVTLSCSPISGHRSVSWYQQTPGQGLQFLFEYFSETQRNKGNFPGRFSGRQFSNSRSEMNVSTLELGDSALYLCASSSGQLNTEAFFGQGTRLTVV.

A word on this clone: Different DNA sequences within this sample yield the same CDR3. The chain combines TRBV27 with TRBJ2-7; no firm D call. CDR1 MNHEY and CDR2 SMNVEV come from the germline V gene (reference sequence). The CDR3 spans 14 residues. V lost 4 bases, J lost 1 base, and 11 bases lay in between. The CDR3 sequence is CASSSALRSYEQYF. CDR3 DNA: TGTGCCAGCAGTTCTGCCTTGAGGTCCTACGAGCAGTACTTC.

By sample share, this clone is large. The sample carries other DNA sequences with the same CDR3. The chain uses TRBV6-1 and TRBJ1-1; the D is unclear. CDR1 MNHNS and CDR2 SASEGT come from the germline V gene. CDR3 length: 14 amino acids. The V end was cut by 7 bases, the J end by 4 bases, with 16 bases between. CDR3 nucleotides: TGTGCCAGCAAAGGGCGGGGTGTGGCCACTGAAGCTTTCTTT. This gives the protein CASKGRGVATEAFF.

The chain combines TRBV5-1 with TRBJ2-1; D ambiguous. Germline values: CDR1 SGHRS, CDR2 YFSETQ. The length of the CDR3 is 12 residues. V was cut by 3 bases and J by 4 bases, with 5 bases left in between. CDR3 amino acids: CASSSRYNEQFF. In DNA, the CDR3 is TGCGCCAGCAGCTCCAGGTACAATGAGCAGTTCTTC.

V and J are TRBV4-3 and TRBJ2-4, with D uncertain. V dropped 0 bases and J dropped 8 bases, with 14 bases sitting between them. CDR1 and CDR2 (germline): LGHNA, YSLEER. The CDR3 is 15 residues long. This CDR3 is CASSQDRPFRDIQYF. The CDR3 DNA reads as TGCGCCAGCAGCCAAGATAGGCCCTTCCGGGACATTCAGTACTTC.

This clone was observed a handful of times. The chain is built from TRBV24-1 and TRBJ2-1, with a tentative D call TRBD1 (6 bases). Germline-derived CDR1 and CDR2 are KGHDR and SFDVKD. The V and J ends lost 10 bases and 4 bases respectively, with 10 bases between them. The CDR3 is made up of 12 amino acids. Written as DNA, the CDR3 is TGTGCCACGGGGCAGGGGTACAATGAGCAGTTCTTC. Encoded protein: CATGQGYNEQFF.

This clone was picked up a small number of times. One junction end disagrees with the germline gene, perhaps due to a read error. At the DNA level, this CDR3 is encoded by other sequences in the same sample as well. The V and J genes are TRBV28 and TRBJ2-2; unclear D gene. This CDR3 spans 12 amino acids. Per the germline V gene, CDR1 is MDHEN and CDR2 is SYDVKM. In nucleotides, the CDR3 is TGTGCCAGCAGTTCATATTCCGGTGAGCTGTTTTTT. Amino acids: CASSSYSGELFF.

Note on this clone: Other DNA sequences in this specimen translate into the identical CDR3. This chain connects TRBV24-1 to TRBJ1-6; possible D gene TRBD1, 5 bases. V was shortened by 9 bases and J by 6 bases, with 32 bases between the two germline ends. In germline, CDR1 is KGHDR, CDR2 SFDVKD. The CDR3 has 20 residues. Written as DNA, the CDR3 is TGTGCCACCTGGGTTACTTGGATAGCGGAGGGGACGTTTTTTAATTCACCCCTCCACTTT. Translated, it gives CATWVTWIAEGTFFNSPLHF.

This clone came up many times. V is TRBV14 and J is TRBJ2-1; a possible D gene is TRBD1 (6 bases). Trimming took 0 bases from V and 4 from J, leaving 16 bases between them. The CDR3 has 17 residues. The germline CDR1 and CDR2 sequences are SGHDN and FVKESK. CDR3 loop: CASSQETGVAWYNEQFF. CDR3 DNA sequence: TGTGCCAGCAGCCAAGAGACAGGAGTTGCATGGTACAATGAGCAGTTCTTC.

Sample share makes this clone medium-sized. V and J are TRBV12-3 or TRBV12-4 and TRBJ1-1; maybe TRBD1 (6 bases). V dropped 7 bases and J dropped 7 bases, with 16 bases sitting between them. The CDR3 sequence is 13 residues long. The CDR3 reads CASTTQGLGEAFF. The CDR3 bases are TGTGCCAGCACCACCCAGGGGTTAGGTGAAGCTTTCTTT.

Sample share makes this clone medium-sized. The chain combines TRBV20-1 with TRBJ1-2, with TRBD1 matching 9 bases. Germline lookup yields CDR1 DFQATT and CDR2 SNEGSKA (reference sequence). V trimming: 2 bases; J trimming: 5 bases; junction bases outside the gene matches: 3. The CDR3 spans 13 residues. CDR3 amino acids: CSARRDREYGYTF. For the CDR3, the DNA is TGCAGTGCTAGAAGGGACAGGGAGTATGGCTACACCTTC.

There are a few counts of this clone. The CDR3 region has the DNA TGTGCCAGCAGTCCCCTGGACGGGCCGCCTATCTACGAGCAGTACTTC. It codes for CASSPLDGPPIYEQYF. The rearrangement joins TRBV6-1 to TRBJ2-7; D is unresolved. CDR1 and CDR2 from the germline V gene are MNHNS and SASEGT. This CDR3 comprises 16 residues. The germline V and J ends were trimmed by 5 bases and 3 bases, with 20 bases remaining between them.

Written as DNA, the CDR3 is TGTGCCATCATAATAGCGGGAGGGCCTGGTAATGAGCAGTTCTTC. Its translation: CAIIIAGGPGNEQFF. This sequence joins TRBV10-3 and TRBJ2-1; 11 bases match TRBD2. The CDR3 extends over 15 amino acids. V was clipped by 7 bases and J by 7 bases; unmatched bases: 9. Per the germline V gene, CDR1 is ENHRY and CDR2 is SYGVKD.

A few counts support this clone. The V call is TRBV6-1, the J call TRBJ1-5, with 8 bases lining up with TRBD1. V gave up 5 bases and J gave up 6 bases; unmatched junction bases: 3. The CDR3 length is 13 residues. Per the germline V gene, CDR1 is MNHNS and CDR2 is SASEGT. The CDR3 bases are TGTGCCAGCAGTCCACAGGGGGTTCAGCCCCAGCATTTT. Translating it yields CASSPQGVQPQHF.

This clone rates as medium-sized. The chain couples TRBV19 to TRBJ2-3, with TRBD2 identical over 13 bases. With V trimmed by 2 bases and J by 4 bases, 12 bases remained unmatched. Germline CDR1 reads LNHDA; CDR2 reads SQIVND (reference sequence). The length of the CDR3 is 19 residues. In DNA, the CDR3 is TGTGCCAGTAGTATAAGTAGAGGACTAGCGGGAGATGCTGCAGATACGCAGTATTTT. This sequence encodes CASSISRGLAGDAADTQYF.

The gene calls are TRBV7-9 and TRBJ1-2; D remains ambiguous. Trimming took 1 base from V and 0 from J, leaving 9 bases between them. This CDR3 has 15 amino acids. The germline V gene has CDR1 SEHNR and CDR2 FQNEAQ (reference sequence). This CDR3 reads CASSLGPVTNYGYTF. In nucleotides, the CDR3 is TGTGCCAGCAGCTTAGGTCCGGTTACTAACTATGGCTACACCTTC.

In its sample, this clone was seen a few times. Its ends do not fully match the called genes, so a read error is possible. The chain's CDR3 is CASPTRDRESRFYCYTF. The CDR3 nucleotides are TGTGCCAGCCCGACGAGAGACAGGGAGTCTCGTTTCTATTGCTACACCTTC. The genes are TRBV6-1 and TRBJ1-2; 7 bases match TRBD1. The germline gives CDR1 MNHNS, CDR2 SASEGT. This CDR3 spans 17 amino acids.

This clone ranks as large. The genes are TRBV7-9 and TRBJ2-7; D not resolved. The CDR3 covers 13 residues. Trimming cost V 3 bases and J 1 base, with 7 bases left between them. Germline CDR1 is SEHNR and CDR2 is FQNEAQ (reference sequence). CDR3 amino acids: CASSLLQSYEQYF. The CDR3 DNA sequence: TGTGCCAGCAGCTTGCTTCAGTCCTACGAGCAGTACTTC.

This clone was seen only a few times. The chain carries TRBV19 and TRBJ1-2; D remains unclear. CDR1 LNHDA and CDR2 SQIVND come from the germline V gene (reference sequence). Trimming removed 1 base from V and 6 bases from J, with 15 bases in between. The CDR3 totals 15 residues. The CDR3 nucleotides are TGTGCCAGTAGTATAGCGGTCTTGGGGATCGATGGCTACACCTTC. Translating it yields CASSIAVLGIDGYTF.

The V and J genes are TRBV6-2 or TRBV6-3 and TRBJ1-2, with D possibly TRBD1 on 6 matching bases. The V gene lost 0 bases and the J gene lost 4 bases, with 12 bases spanning the gap. This CDR3 is built from 15 residues. Germline values: CDR1 MNHEY, CDR2 SVGEGT. The CDR3 coding sequence is TGTGCCAGCAGTTACTCGGGGGGCGCCGGCTATGGCTACACCTTC. Translated, it gives CASSYSGGAGYGYTF.

The DNA of the CDR3 is TGTGCCAGTTCTACAGGGGGCGGAGTAAATAATTCACCCCTCCACTTT. This translates into CASSTGGGVNNSPLHF. This chain connects TRBV5-3 to TRBJ1-6; 9 positions match TRBD1. TRBV5-3 is an open reading frame, and its role is uncertain. The CDR3 runs to 16 residues. Trimming removed 8 bases from V and 5 bases from J; junction bases left unmatched: 11.

This clone turned up a few times. The rearrangement uses TRBV19 and TRBJ1-2; D is perhaps TRBD1 (5 bases). The CDR3 runs to 12 residues. Trimming took 8 bases from V and 1 from J, leaving 8 bases between them. From germline, CDR1 is LNHDA and CDR2 SQIVND (reference sequence). CDR3 coding DNA: TGTGCCAGTGGGGCGATTAACTATGGCTACACCTTC. Amino acid sequence: CASGAINYGYTF.

V usage is TRBV11-3 and J usage is TRBJ2-1, with 9 bases matching TRBD2. CDR3 length equals 14 residues. The V segment lost 5 bases and the J segment 5 bases; nucleotides outside the gene matches: 4. Germline lookup yields CDR1 SGHNT and CDR2 YENEEA. CDR3 bases: TGTGCCAGCAGCGAGGGACTAGCAGACAATGAGCAGTTCTTC. The encoded protein is CASSEGLADNEQFF.

By its share, this clone is medium-sized (0.01 to 0.1%). The chain is built from TRBV10-3 and TRBJ2-3; D gene ambiguous. The germline V gene encodes CDR1 ENHRY and CDR2 SYGVKD. The CDR3 runs to 13 residues. Trimming stripped 8 bases from V and 4 bases from J, with 13 bases between. The CDR3 coding sequence is TGTGCCATCTCCACAGTATCGGCAGATACGCAGTATTTT. Amino acids: CAISTVSADTQYF.

This clone was counted only a few times. The chain carries TRBV12-3 or TRBV12-4 and TRBJ2-1, with a possible D match to TRBD1 (5 bases). With 7 bases removed from V and 5 bases from J, the gap between germline ends came to 15 bases. The CDR3 sequence is 14 residues long. CDR3 coding DNA: TGTGCCAGCAACCTCGGACACCAAAACAATGAGCAGTTCTTC. It specifies CASNLGHQNNEQFF.

This clone was seen a few times. V is TRBV27 and J is TRBJ1-1; no firm D call. V lost 8 bases, J lost 1 base, and 5 bases lay in between. The germline gives CDR1 MNHEY, CDR2 SMNVEV (reference sequence). This CDR3 has 11 residues. CDR3 region: CASGKNTEAFF. The CDR3 DNA sequence: TGTGCCAGCGGGAAGAACACTGAAGCTTTCTTT.

This clone is judged medium-sized. The chain employs TRBV2 and TRBJ2-1; tentative D call: TRBD1 (5 bases). Germline lookup yields CDR1 SNHLY and CDR2 FYNNEI. The CDR3 contains 15 residues. Trimming took off 3 bases at V and 7 bases at J, with 16 bases between the two ends. CDR3 residues: CASSEGGRAANEQFF. Written as DNA, the CDR3 is TGTGCCAGCAGTGAGGGCGGCAGGGCGGCTAATGAGCAGTTCTTC.